This TCR beta chain came from a study of siplizumab effects on memory and regulatory T cells. Study results and caveats: Alloreactive sequences traceable to unstimulated CD4+ memory cells declined significantly under siplizumab. Unstimulated subset assignment was obtained for only a minor fraction of alloreactive clones. A naive or memory phenotype could not be assigned to roughly 80-97% of the proliferating CD4+ or CD8+ clones.

With respect to this clone: Its antigen is not known.

The germline V gene has CDR1 MNHNS and CDR2 SASEGT. The CDR3 contains 12 residues. The V gene lost 6 bases and the J gene lost 1 base, with 5 bases spanning the gap. The assay was immunoSEQ multiplex PCR, and TCRdb's table has in-frame clones only and misses some. The sample shows roughly 6,900 clones, around 66% of them seen only once. This chain uses TRBV6-1 with TRBJ2-3; a weak D match, TRBD1 (5 bases). Sequenced material: effector memory CD8+ T cells sorted from blood. Subset meaning: unstimulated CD8+ effector memory T cells. The sequence was collected from a human donor in good health. CDR3 loop: CASRTGTDTQYF. CDR3 bases: TGTGCCAGCAGGACAGGCACAGATACGCAGTATTTT.